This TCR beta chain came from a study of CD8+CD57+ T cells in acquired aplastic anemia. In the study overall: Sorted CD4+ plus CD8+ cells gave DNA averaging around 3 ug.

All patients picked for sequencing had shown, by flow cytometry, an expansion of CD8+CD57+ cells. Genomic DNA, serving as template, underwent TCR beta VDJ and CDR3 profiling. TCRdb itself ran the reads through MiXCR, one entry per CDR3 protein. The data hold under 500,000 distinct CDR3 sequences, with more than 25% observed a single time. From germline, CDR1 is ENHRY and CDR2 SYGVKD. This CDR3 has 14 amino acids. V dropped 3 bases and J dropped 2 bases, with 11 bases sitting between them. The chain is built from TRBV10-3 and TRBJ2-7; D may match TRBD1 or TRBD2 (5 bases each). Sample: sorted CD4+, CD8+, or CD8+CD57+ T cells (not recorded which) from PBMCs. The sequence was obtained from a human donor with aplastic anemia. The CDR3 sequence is CAISDTRDAYEQYF. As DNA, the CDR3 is TGTGCCATCAGTGATACTAGGGACGCCTACGAGCAGTACTTC.